Each of the 3 T cell receptor beta chains below was sequenced from the same sample in a study of T cell repertoires in cytomegalovirus infection. One entry per CDR3 protein, called by TCRdb with MiXCR from the reads. The table includes about 100,000 distinct CDR3 sequences, about 31% detected once. For these TCRs, the target antigens are not known. The specimen was CD8+ T cells from cultured PBMCs, collected from culture after CMV antigen stimulation. All receptors derive from a human donor in good health (CMV status not recorded). Some clones in this sample may be carry-over from other donors' samples.

This clonotype was observed a few times. V and J are TRBV20-1 and TRBJ2-7; 11 bases fit TRBD2. J gave up 3 bases and V 2 bases, and 9 bases lay outside the gene matches. This CDR3 has 16 amino acids. Germline lookup yields CDR1 DFQATT and CDR2 SNEGSKA (reference sequence). This chain's CDR3 is CSARPITSGSVYEQYF. CDR3 bases: TGCAGTGCTAGACCTATTACTAGCGGGAGTGTCTACGAGCAGTACTTC.

The V call is TRBV14, the J call TRBJ2-5, with 11 positions matching TRBD1. CDR1 is SGHDN, CDR2 FVKESK, per germline. V was clipped by 4 bases and J by 5 bases; unmatched bases: 9. This CDR3 region has 16 residues. The CDR3 protein is CASSRFGQGARETQYF. The CDR3 DNA reads as TGTGCCAGCAGCCGATTCGGACAGGGGGCCCGCGAGACCCAGTACTTC. The full variable domain, its missing parts supplied by reference TRBV14 and TRBJ2-5, is EAGVTQFPSHSVIEKGQTVTLRCDPISGHDNLYWYRRVMGKEIKFLLHFVKESKQDESGMPNNRFLAERTGGTYSTLKVQPAELEDSGVYFCASSRFGQGARETQYFGPGTRLLVL.

About this clonotype: A much larger clone differs by one base, so this may be a read error. This chain links TRBV6-5 with TRBJ2-1; D is uncertain. The CDR3 totals 15 residues. Germline lookup yields CDR1 MNHEY and CDR2 SVGAGI. The CDR3 here is CASSYSGQLHNERFF. CDR3 nucleotide sequence: TGTGCCAGCAGTTACTCAGGCCAGTTACACAATGAGCGGTTCTTC.